This TCR beta chain appears in the sequencing data of a study of cytomegalovirus exposure and HLA in healthy donors (dated by TCRdb to between 2016 and 2019). With respect to the entire study: According to an earlier analysis of 450 to 650 of the donors, about 170 million T cells yielded 120 million or so unique TCR beta sequences and 276 Gb of sequence data. An early release covering more than 500 HLA-typed donors comprised about 290 gigabases of sequencing data and 85 million or so unique TCR sequences. Of the roughly 390 genotyped donors, 65% to 90% fell in the genetic ancestry cluster associated with self-reported Caucasian donors. The aim of the study was to test whether cataloging public T cell receptors could identify signatures of past pathogen exposure. The study profiled the T cell repertoires of 500 to 800 subjects by immunosequencing and related them to cytomegalovirus serostatus. Besides the first cohort of 666 subjects, a separate validation cohort made up of 120 different subjects was used. To predict cytomegalovirus infection status, the study brought together high-throughput TCR immunosequencing, statistical association of individual TCRs with disease status, and machine learning. A later analysis re-examined previously published TCR beta repertoires from more than 550 donors and added high-resolution HLA genotyping to investigate patterns of TCR occurrence. In the later analysis, no new phenotypic data were used to find candidate immune exposures; instead, reliance was placed on TCR beta sequences and their occurrence across donors. In an earlier analysis of 587 of the donors, high-throughput TCR beta sequencing was used to judge whether each TCR beta V gene segment behaved as functional or pseudogenic. Donor age, sex, ethnicity and CMV serostatus were compiled alongside the repertoire data. A later genetic analysis took genome-wide SNP genotypes for about 55% of the 666 donors and used that subset as a discovery cohort. Every discovery cohort repertoire had been produced on one sequencing platform. Both class I and class II loci were covered by HLA typing, at four-digit resolution. The number of typed donors differed by locus: 629-630 for A, B, C, DRB1 and DQB1; about 520 for DQA1; about 600 for DPA1; and about 450 for DPB1. Five DR-DQ haplotypes were handled as single units for association and clustering because linkage in the cohort was strong. On average, approximately 250,000 unique TCR beta nucleotide sequences were sequenced per donor among some 420 genotyped donors of the cohort, with about 17% of those sequences being non-productive.

Worth noting for this clone: Its antigen is still unknown.

CDR1 is given as SGHRS and CDR2 as YFSETQ, both from the germline V gene. Taken from cysteine to phenylalanine, the CDR3 has 15 residues. The read is trimmed to its CDR3 DNA, 45 bases read in frame from base 1. The germline ends are 9 bases apart after V is trimmed by 0 bases and J by 0 bases. The cohort comprised some 730 healthy bone marrow donors. At the time of sampling, every cohort member was nominally healthy, though immune exposures that went unrecorded were likely present. The donor tested CMV seronegative, placing the donor among the 300 to 400 seronegative members of the cohort. Every donor gave a peripheral blood sample, and the peripheral blood mononuclear cells from that sample were used for TCR beta sequencing. Genomic DNA was extracted from the blood cell samples with the Qiagen DNeasy Blood Extraction Kit. Receptor amplification or capture employed the immunoSEQ multiplex PCR assay. For the multiplex PCR, a mixture combining 60 forward primers for TCR Vbeta segments and 13 reverse primers for TCR Jbeta segments was used. Amplification of the CDR3 region of rearranged TCR beta genes was performed with a multiplex PCR assay on genomic DNA. On the Illumina HiSeq System, the amplified TCR beta libraries were sequenced as 87-base-pair reads. Per the source publication's procedure: A later analysis counted about 80 million unique TCR beta chains across the 666 repertoires, and around 9.9 million of these chains were shared by at least two donors. Raw reads were error-corrected and collapsed into unique sequences by a nearest-neighbor algorithm in which closely related sequences were merged to remove PCR and sequencing errors. Alignment of CDR3 sequences to IMGT reference sequences was used to assign V, D and J gene segments. Each retained sequence needed at least a six-nucleotide match to both a V gene segment and a J gene segment. A rearrangement was called productive if the CDR3 had no stop codons and remained in frame with V and J, and every other rearrangement was called non-productive. Following IMGT convention, CDR3 was defined as the stretch from the second conserved V-encoded cysteine to the conserved J-encoded phenylalanine. The earlier analysis of about 610 of the donors excluded any sequence lacking an unambiguous match to a single V gene segment. In an earlier analysis of approximately 500 of the donors, a V segment was called functional when productive rearrangements were above 56.7%, and segregating when the standard deviation between donors exceeded 5%. A statistical classification framework was developed to diagnose cytomegalovirus status using the catalog of TCR beta chain sequences. In a later analysis, TCR nucleotide sequences were compared against IMGT/GENE-DB human TR gene sequences so that V and J genes could be assigned. Using the TCRdist pipeline, a later analysis assigned CDR3 sequences along with most-parsimonious VDJ recombination scenarios. A later analysis defined each TCR beta chain by its CDR3 amino acid sequence plus V-gene family, and excluded reads lacking a unique V-gene family. In a later analysis, several hundred highly shared, low-generation-probability nucleotide sequences were removed to address suspected cross-contamination and a sequencing artifact. In a later analysis, a clonal expansion index was calculated for each public chain from normalized within-repertoire ranks of inferred template counts. In a later analysis, generation probabilities were computed with a VDJ recombination model fitted to out-of-frame rearrangements, and the resulting probabilities were checked against IGoR. In a later analysis, hypergeometric tests were used to score TCR-TCR, TCR-HLA and TCR-CMV co-occurrence, with a repertoire-size bias correction applied to TCR pairs. In a later analysis, false discovery rates were estimated by permuting HLA or CMV assignments 20 times. A later analysis grouped co-occurring TCRs with DBSCAN, adding TCRdist sequence similarity when clustering within HLA-allele-positive subsets. Repertoires with fewer than 30,000 or more than 120,000 public chains were left out of co-occurrence clustering, as were about five repertoires with anomalous nucleotide sharing. TCRdb provides this immuneACCESS table in a form limited to in-frame rearrangements. Some clones are lacking; in checked studies, under half of them reflect an unresolved V gene, and why the rest are absent is not known. D and trimming were read from the DNA, whereas the V and J calls and clone size are those reported in that table. The table for this sample records 130,000 or so clones. The leading ten clones occupy roughly 1.4% of the sample.

General conclusions and limits of the study: Only TCR beta chains were sequenced in this cohort, and the absence of alpha or paired-chain data limited detectable features. In vitro tests confirmed that a few of the cytomegalovirus-associated TCR beta chains recognize cytomegalovirus antigens. Compared with the roughly 670-donor mean, donors in an Asian-associated ancestry cluster had fewer N-insertions in productive TCRs, according to a later genetic analysis. Roughly uniform sequencing depth across donors was assumed in presence/absence analyses, although this assumption may not hold. CMV serostatus was the only immune exposure information available for the cohort. The authors suggested that the approach could potentially be extended to other disease states and immunological phenotypes. An association between a missense DCLRE1C variant and V-gene and J-gene trimming of TCR beta chains was found in a later genetic analysis and replicated in an independent cohort. In both the original and validation cohorts, the classifier was reported to diagnose cytomegalovirus status with high specificity and sensitivity. A group of highly shared sequence variants was considered likely to be a technical artifact of the sequencing pipeline. When HLA alleles, especially DR and DQ, strongly co-occurred, attributing TCR associations to individual alleles was difficult. The study listed 150 to 200 TCR beta chains as associated with cytomegalovirus. Compared with equally common non-associated chains, HLA-associated TCR beta chains in a later analysis were more clonally expanded and had lower generation probabilities. Correlated functional status among segregating V segments might reflect linkage disequilibrium, but an unknown experimental factor could not be ruled out. A later analysis found that TCR association rates varied across HLA loci, with DRB1 alleles showing the most associated TCRs and HLA-C alleles the fewest. Most TCR sequences were seen in very few donors, while some public TCRs were found in many individuals. At a false discovery rate of 0.05, a later analysis linked under 20,000 TCR beta sequences to specific HLA alleles. Some IMGT-functional V segments, including TRBV6-2 and TRBV6-3, could not be told apart with the 87-base-pair reads, so those segments were excluded. A later analysis reported that several top co-occurrence clusters appeared linked to parvovirus B19, influenza, CMV and Epstein-Barr virus. A further reported finding was that TCR beta sequences accurately predicted the HLA-A and HLA-B alleles for most subjects in the first cohort. Over 15 rarely observed V segments, including chromosome 9 orphons, were excluded from the earlier analysis of some 590 of the donors because counts were too low. In an earlier analysis of more than 450 of the donors, most TCR beta V segments were observed in productive rearrangements about 87% or about 30% of the time, broadly matching IMGT annotations. Because some donors lacked HLA typing at each locus, the association tests relied only on the typed subset. A later analysis found that most CMV-associated TCR beta chains appeared HLA-restricted, with HLA associations seemingly driven largely by CMV exposure.

The sequenced material came from PBMCs. The receptor was isolated from a woman in her 40s in good health and CMV-seronegative. The chain employs TRBV5-1 and TRBJ1-1; a confident D gene designation cannot be given. The CDR3 region has the sequence CASSLAGGLNTEAFF. The nucleotide sequence reads TGCGCCAGCAGCTTGGCGGGAGGGCTGAACACTGAAGCTTTCTTT.